These T cell receptor beta chains were read from a single sample in a study of cytomegalovirus exposure and HLA in healthy donors. This table comes from immunoSEQ multiplex PCR, and its TCRdb copy is limited to in-frame clones, with some not included. The profile shows around 150,000 clones, about 90% of them singletons. The sample comprised PBMCs. The receptors stem from a woman under 40 in good health and CMV-seronegative. Both conserved end residues are part of each CDR3.

cdr3_aa	v_call	j_call
CASSQDLSRSYEQYF	TRBV4-1	TRBJ2-7
CASGLASDRPDTEAFF	TRBV12-5	TRBJ1-1
CAISESRLGDTGELFF	TRBV10-3	TRBJ2-2
CSVEDGGGTYSNQPQHF	TRBV29-1	TRBJ1-5
CASSESTGGQPQHF	TRBV2	TRBJ1-5
CASSRDPNSNQPQHF	TRBV4-2	TRBJ1-5
CASSRQAIDTYEQYF	TRBV7-9	TRBJ2-7
CASSSWIRQGVLPKNIQYF	TRBV11-2	TRBJ2-4
CASSVTGTNTGELFF	TRBV9	TRBJ2-2
CASSSALPVVGEKLFF	TRBV7-2	TRBJ1-4
CASRPIPGQGAEDTQYF	TRBV27	TRBJ2-3
CASSVSRDTQYF	TRBV9	TRBJ2-3
CASSLGTGGGPYYGYTF	TRBV27	TRBJ1-2
CASSVMVGQGADTQYF	TRBV5-1	TRBJ2-3
CASSPGTGGSTYEQYF	TRBV5-1	TRBJ2-7
CASSTGLAMGDNEQFF	TRBV7-7	TRBJ2-1
CASSLVGTSGGPKNIQYF	TRBV7-2	TRBJ2-4
CASSLAGGRTGTDTQYF	TRBV5-1	TRBJ2-3
CASSHRQDNEQFF	TRBV7-8	TRBJ2-1
CASSVGSNQPQHF	TRBV9	TRBJ1-5
CASGTGGFSGANVLTF	TRBV2	TRBJ2-6
CASSLPGNNQPQHF	TRBV5-4	TRBJ1-5
CASSLRRGDEQFF	TRBV27	TRBJ2-1
CASSLEAKGTYEQYF	TRBV5-4	TRBJ2-7
CASSQLPKIPGLAGGSQETQYF	TRBV28	TRBJ2-5
CASSDPAQTEAFF	TRBV27	TRBJ1-1
CASCPGQGIAPLHF	TRBV19	TRBJ1-6
CASSAAGTGNGYTF	TRBV27	TRBJ1-2
CASSDSSGGTDTQYF	TRBV2	TRBJ2-3
CASSHRQSQETQYF	TRBV6-9	TRBJ2-5
CASSQDLQGDGGYTF	TRBV4-3	TRBJ1-2
CASSPGTTYKEGGGYTF	TRBV2	TRBJ1-2
CASSVGAPYGYTF	TRBV9	TRBJ1-2
CASSGLDYEQYF	TRBV5-4	TRBJ2-7
CATLVPGYSNQPQHF	TRBV19	TRBJ1-5
CASSLTDRGGAFF	TRBV5-1	TRBJ1-1
CASSLNRGARIEAFF	TRBV28	TRBJ1-1
CASGFTLNSPLHF	TRBV27	TRBJ1-6
CASSEVPGTANEKLFF	TRBV6-1	TRBJ1-4
CASKPEGARQETQYF	TRBV6-5	TRBJ2-5
CASSLNPGATYNEQFF	TRBV27	TRBJ2-1
CSAPSGNTIYF	TRBV20-1	TRBJ1-3
CASSLGAEQYF	TRBV28	TRBJ2-7
CASRQGTNTGELFF	TRBV6-5	TRBJ2-2
CASSLRGTGVGSPLHF	TRBV7-2	TRBJ1-6
CASSGQGPTGELFF	TRBV2	TRBJ2-2
CASSQGVEAFF	TRBV4-3	TRBJ1-1
CASSEEGQWVDEQFF	TRBV6-1	TRBJ2-1
CASRSSGRSNYEQYF	TRBV6-6	TRBJ2-7
CAGRTDSSYEQYF	TRBV6-6	TRBJ2-7
CASSPATDTQYF	TRBV7-2	TRBJ2-3
CASSQVYAGGRSETQYF	TRBV4-1	TRBJ2-5